In its sample, the clone carrying this T cell receptor (beta chain) was seen a few times. No antigen is known for it. V lost 6 bases to trimming and J lost 3 bases, with 12 bases between them. The germline gives CDR1 SGHAT, CDR2 FQNNGV. CDR3 size: 15 residues. The data belong to a study of beta chain features in type 1 diabetes. The entirety of the isolated RNA underwent reverse transcription, so expressed TCRB transcripts were sequenced. Sequencing used immunoSEQ multiplex PCR; TCRdb keeps in-frame clones, though not all of them. The sample lists about 160,000 clones; around 63% were seen once. Whole-study findings and limits: TCRB CDR3s were moderately but significantly shorter in Type 1 diabetes patients in all four CD4+ subsets. Patients with type 1 diabetes carried fewer insertions and had more deletions at their VDJ junctions.

CD4+ naive, central memory, regulatory and stem cell-like memory cells were sorted via CD45RO/CCR7/CD25/CD127/CD95/CD27. The J gene is TRBJ2-6, the V gene TRBV11-2; unclear D gene. This TCR was recovered from a man in his thirties or forties with type 1 diabetes. Specimen: naive CD4+ T cells from blood. The CDR3 spells CASRPVMFGANVLTF. CDR3 DNA: TGTGCCAGCAGGCCCGTCATGTTTGGGGCCAACGTCCTGACTTTC.